Each of the 21 T cell receptor beta chains below was sequenced from the same sample in a study of T cell repertoires in cytomegalovirus infection. No antigen is known for these receptors. TCRdb analysed the reads with MiXCR anew, one entry per CDR3 protein. This sample has hundreds of thousands of distinct CDR3 sequences, with 33% found just once. The sample in question was cultured PBMCs, obtained from culture after CMV antigen stimulation. The receptors were gathered from a human donor in good health (CMV status not recorded). Some clones in this sample may be carry-over from other donors' samples.

There are many counts of this clonotype. The gene calls are TRBV7-2 and TRBJ2-1; D not certain. V lost 1 base, J lost 7 bases, and 11 bases lay in between. The CDR3 totals 14 residues. The germline V gene encodes CDR1 SGHTA and CDR2 FQGNSA. The CDR3 loop reads CASSLGFMGNEQFF. The DNA for the CDR3 is TGTGCCAGCAGCTTAGGATTCATGGGTAATGAGCAGTTCTTC.

The chain links TRBV20-1 to TRBJ2-3; 11 positions match TRBD2. V lost 3 bases to trimming and J lost 3 bases; unmatched junction nucleotides: 5. In germline, CDR1 is DFQATT, CDR2 SNEGSKA (reference sequence). This CDR3 has 15 amino acids. This CDR3 reads CSASILAGGTDTQYF. CDR3 bases: TGCAGTGCTAGTATCCTAGCGGGGGGTACAGATACGCAGTATTTT.

The table lists this clonotype with a few counts. The chain's CDR3 is CASSLGTSRYEQYF. DNA of the CDR3: TGTGCCAGCAGTTTAGGGACTAGCCGCTACGAGCAGTACTTC. The chain uses TRBV28 and TRBJ2-7, with 9 bases that match TRBD2. Germline V gene lookup returns CDR1 MDHEN and CDR2 SYDVKM. The CDR3 is made up of 14 amino acids. After removal of 2 bases from V and 3 bases from J, the junction contained 2 bases not matched to a gene.

This chain connects TRBV4-3 to TRBJ2-3; D is unresolved. V was cut by 2 bases and J by 5 bases, with 8 bases left in between. The CDR3 sequence is 13 residues long. CDR1 and CDR2 from the germline V gene are LGHNA and YSLEER. In DNA, the CDR3 is TGCGCCAGCAGCCAATCATTGGTAGATACGCAGTATTTT. Amino acids: CASSQSLVDTQYF.

The CDR3 region is CASSPDIYYGYTF. The CDR3 region has the DNA TGTGCCAGCAGTCCGGACATCTACTATGGCTACACCTTC. The chain has TRBV27 and TRBJ1-2; TRBD1 might be the D (5 bases). The germline CDR1 and CDR2 sequences are MNHEY and SMNVEV (reference sequence). The CDR3 consists of 13 residues. The germline V and J ends were trimmed by 5 bases and 3 bases, with 10 bases remaining between them.

The chain recombines TRBV19 with TRBJ1-5; D may be TRBD1 (5 bases). The germline CDR1 and CDR2 sequences are LNHDA and SQIVND (reference sequence). The CDR3 has 16 amino acids. The ends were cut back, 5 bases at V and 1 base at J, with 15 bases in the middle. The DNA of the CDR3 is TGTGCCAGTAGTCCTTTTAGAAGACAGAGCAATCAGCCCCAGCATTTT. Translating it yields CASSPFRRQSNQPQHF.

V usage is TRBV5-1 and J usage is TRBJ1-2; D may be TRBD1 (6 bases). The V end lost 0 bases, the J end lost 7 bases, and 19 bases lay between the germline ends. Germline values: CDR1 SGHRS, CDR2 YFSETQ. This CDR3 is 16 amino acids long. CDR3 loop: CASSLDNRAVRSGYTF. In DNA form, the CDR3 reads TGCGCCAGCAGCTTGGATAACAGGGCGGTAAGAAGTGGCTACACCTTC. The full variable domain, in which reference TRBV5-1 and TRBJ1-2 provide the parts outside the CDR3, is KAGVTQTPRYLIKTRGQQVTLSCSPISGHRSVSWYQQTPGQGLQFLFEYFSETQRNKGNFPGRFSGRQFSNSRSEMNVSTLELGDSALYLCASSLDNRAVRSGYTFGSGTRLTVV.

The chain couples TRBV7-2 to TRBJ1-2, with D hard to call. From germline, CDR1 is SGHTA and CDR2 FQGNSA. The CDR3 spans 19 residues. V was trimmed by 2 bases and J by 2 bases, leaving 24 bases between them. Here the CDR3 DNA reads TGTGCCAGCAGCTTACCCGGGATGGTTGAAAGGGTACCGAACTATGGCTACACCTTC. It encodes CASSLPGMVERVPNYGYTF.

The gene calls are TRBV6-8 and TRBJ2-5, with D perhaps matching TRBD1 (5 bases). V lost 6 bases and J 2 bases, leaving 10 bases between the germline ends. The CDR3 has 13 residues. In germline, CDR1 is MNHGY, CDR2 SAAAGT. This chain's CDR3 is CASSPQDQETQYF. The CDR3 DNA reads TGTGCCAGCAGCCCACAGGATCAAGAGACCCAGTACTTC.

This clonotype was counted at least ten times. CDR3 nucleotide sequence: TGTGCCAGCAGCGACCGACAGTACTCTGGAAACACCATATATTTT. Amino acid sequence: CASSDRQYSGNTIYF. This chain joins TRBV7-2 and TRBJ1-3; D perhaps matches TRBD1 (5 bases). Germline lookup yields CDR1 SGHTA and CDR2 FQGNSA. This CDR3 region has 15 residues. The V gene lost 5 bases and the J gene lost 0 bases, with 11 bases spanning the gap.

The chain links TRBV18 to TRBJ1-2; TRBD1 matches 7 bases. The CDR3 spans 15 residues. Germline V gene sequence: CDR1 KGHSH, CDR2 LQKENI. Trimming removed 3 bases from V and 2 bases from J; junction bases left unmatched: 6. The CDR3 DNA reads as TGTGCCAGCTCACCCGGGGACAGAAGAAACTATGGCTACACCTTC. It codes for CASSPGDRRNYGYTF.

This clonotype was seen many times. The rearrangement joins TRBV7-2 to TRBJ1-2; D may be TRBD1 (5 bases). Trimming left V 2 bases short and J 4 bases short, with 11 bases between. CDR1 is SGHTA and CDR2 is FQGNSA in the germline V gene. This CDR3 is built from 14 residues. CDR3 amino acids: CASSLSTGSYGYTF. The CDR3 bases are TGTGCCAGCAGCTTAAGCACAGGATCCTATGGCTACACCTTC.

The chain recombines TRBV7-9 with TRBJ1-3; no clear D. V lost 1 base and J lost 3, with 10 bases in between. The germline V gene has CDR1 SEHNR and CDR2 FQNEAQ (reference sequence). The CDR3 runs to 15 residues. This chain's CDR3 is CASSLGTAFGNTIYF. The CDR3 bases are TGTGCCAGCAGCTTAGGGACTGCCTTTGGAAACACCATATATTTT.

The chain has TRBV12-3 or TRBV12-4 and TRBJ2-7; 8 bases are a match to TRBD2. With 3 bases clipped from V and 9 bases from J, the junction kept 16 bases outside the gene matches. The CDR3 has 16 residues. This CDR3 is CASSFVLGLDPIGQYF. The CDR3 nucleotides are TGTGCCAGCAGTTTTGTCCTGGGACTAGACCCTATCGGGCAGTACTTC.

This clonotype was counted ten times or more. The chain employs TRBV7-2 and TRBJ2-1; 8 bases fit TRBD2. Trimming cost V 3 bases and J 9 bases; bases outside gene matches: 4. The germline V gene encodes CDR1 SGHTA and CDR2 FQGNSA. The CDR3 spans 13 residues. The CDR3: CASSLGLVGEQFF. The CDR3, as DNA: TGTGCCAGCAGCTTGGGACTAGTGGGTGAGCAGTTCTTC.

Remarks on this clonotype: A read error is possible here, since a much larger clone lies one base away. This rearrangement joins TRBV5-4 to TRBJ2-7, with 7 bases that match TRBD2. The CDR3 runs 13 residues. Germline V gene lookup returns CDR1 SGHNT and CDR2 YYREEE (reference sequence). V was pared by 4 bases and J by 3 bases, with 4 bases of the junction left unmatched. CDR3 amino acids: CASSRDYYYEQYF. CDR3 nucleotide sequence: TGTGCCAGCAGCCGGGACTACTACTACGAGCAGTACTTC. The full variable domain, completed using reference TRBV5-4 and TRBJ2-7, is ETGVTQSPTHLIKTRGQQVTLRCSSQSGHNTVSWYQQALGQGPQFIFQYYREEENGRGNFPPRFSGLQFPNYSSELNVNALELDDSALYLCASSRDYYYEQYFGPGTRLTVT.

This clonotype was detected a few times. The chain joins TRBV18 to TRBJ2-1; 7 positions match TRBD1. Germline CDR1 reads KGHSH; CDR2 reads LQKENI. Unmatched junction bases numbered 11, after V lost 1 base and J lost 8 bases. The CDR3 is made up of 16 amino acids. The CDR3: CASSPRDSHSGDEQFF. The DNA of the CDR3 is TGTGCCAGCTCACCACGGGACAGTCATTCCGGTGATGAGCAGTTCTTC.

The V and J genes are TRBV7-2 and TRBJ1-2, with a weak D call TRBD1 (5 bases). The length of the CDR3 is 15 residues. Germline CDR1 SGHTA, CDR2 FQGNSA. V was cut by 5 bases and J by 6 bases, with 19 bases left in between. CDR3 in amino acids: CASSPRDCGGDGYTF. CDR3 coding DNA: TGTGCCAGCAGCCCGCGGGACTGCGGGGGAGATGGCTACACCTTC. The whole variable domain, filled in from reference TRBV7-2 and TRBJ1-2, reads GAGVSQSPSNKVTEKGKDVELRCDPISGHTALYWYRQSLGQGLEFLIYFQGNSAPDKSGLPSDRFSAERTGGSVSTLTIQRTQQEDSAVYLCASSPRDCGGDGYTFGSGTRLTVV.

The rearrangement links TRBV6-1 to TRBJ1-2; D ambiguous. This CDR3 has 13 amino acids. Germline lookup yields CDR1 MNHNS and CDR2 SASEGT. Trimming left V 7 bases short and J 6 bases short, with 15 bases between. CDR3 nucleotide sequence: TGTGCCAGCACCTGGGCCCGCAGTGATGGCTACACCTTC. This gives the protein CASTWARSDGYTF.

In this sample, this clonotype turned up a few times. V usage is TRBV28 and J usage is TRBJ2-7; 7 positions match TRBD2. CDR1 is MDHEN, CDR2 SYDVKM, per germline. This CDR3 is 14 amino acids long. Unmatched junction bases numbered 6, after V lost 5 bases and J lost 2 bases. CDR3: CASSMPGLTYEQYF. The CDR3 DNA reads TGTGCCAGCAGTATGCCGGGACTAACCTACGAGCAGTACTTC.

The chain couples TRBV6-1 to TRBJ1-6, with D perhaps matching TRBD1 (5 bases). CDR3 length equals 15 residues. V gave up 6 bases and J gave up 7 bases, with 16 bases separating them. Germline V lookup: CDR1 MNHNS, CDR2 SASEGT. The DNA of the CDR3 is TGTGCCAGCAGCCTTACCGGGGGGAGGAATTCACCCCTCCACTTT. Protein sequence: CASSLTGGRNSPLHF.